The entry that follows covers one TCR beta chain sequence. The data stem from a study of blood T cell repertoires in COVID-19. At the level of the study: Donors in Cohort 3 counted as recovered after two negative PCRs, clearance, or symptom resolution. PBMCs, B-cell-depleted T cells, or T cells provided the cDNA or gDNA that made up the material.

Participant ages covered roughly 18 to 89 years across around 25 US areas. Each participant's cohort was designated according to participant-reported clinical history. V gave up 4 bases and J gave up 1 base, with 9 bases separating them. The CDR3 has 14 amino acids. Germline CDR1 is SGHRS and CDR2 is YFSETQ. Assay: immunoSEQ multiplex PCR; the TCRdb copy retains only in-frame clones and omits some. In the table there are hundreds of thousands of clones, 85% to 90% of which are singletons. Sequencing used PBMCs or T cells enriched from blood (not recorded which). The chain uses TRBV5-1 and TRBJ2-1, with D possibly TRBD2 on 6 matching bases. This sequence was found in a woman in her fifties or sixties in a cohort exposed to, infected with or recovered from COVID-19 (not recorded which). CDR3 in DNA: TGCGCCAGCAGCGACGGGAGTTCCTACAATGAGCAGTTCTTC. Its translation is CASSDGSSYNEQFF.